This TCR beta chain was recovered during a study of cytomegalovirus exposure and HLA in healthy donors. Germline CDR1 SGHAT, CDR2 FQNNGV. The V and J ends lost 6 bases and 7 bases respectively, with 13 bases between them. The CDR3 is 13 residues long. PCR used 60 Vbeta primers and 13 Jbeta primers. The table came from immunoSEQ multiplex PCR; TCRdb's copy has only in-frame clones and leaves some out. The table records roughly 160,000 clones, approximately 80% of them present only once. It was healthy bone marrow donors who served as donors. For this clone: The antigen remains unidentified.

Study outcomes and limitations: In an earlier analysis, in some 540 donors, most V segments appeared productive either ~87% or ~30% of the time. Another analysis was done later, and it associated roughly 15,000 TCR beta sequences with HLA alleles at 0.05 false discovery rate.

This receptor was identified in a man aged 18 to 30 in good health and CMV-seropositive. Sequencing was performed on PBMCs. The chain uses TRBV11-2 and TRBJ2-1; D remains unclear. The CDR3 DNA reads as TGTGCCAGCAGGACCGGTGGCGGAAATGAGCAGTTCTTC. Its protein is CASRTGGGNEQFF.